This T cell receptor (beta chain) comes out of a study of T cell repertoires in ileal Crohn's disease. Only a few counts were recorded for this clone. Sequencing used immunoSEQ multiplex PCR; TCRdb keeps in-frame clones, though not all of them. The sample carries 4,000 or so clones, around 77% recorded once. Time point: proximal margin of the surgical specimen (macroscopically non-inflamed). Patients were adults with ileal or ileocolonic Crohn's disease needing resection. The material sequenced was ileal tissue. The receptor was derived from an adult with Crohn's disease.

This chain's CDR3 is CASSGQGTLSGNTIYF. The CDR3 DNA is TGCGCCAGCAGTGGACAGGGGACCCTCTCTGGAAACACCATATATTTT. The gene calls are TRBV10-2 and TRBJ1-3; TRBD1 matches at 8 bases. V gave up 4 bases and J gave up 0 bases; unmatched junction bases: 5. Germline CDR1 and CDR2: WSHSY and SAAADI. This CDR3 contains 16 residues.